These 6 T cell receptor beta chains originate from one sample sequenced in a study of blood T cells in healthy people across ages. With a J-beta primer mix and a sample-barcoded 5' primer, a second PCR ran 7 to 11 cycles. TCRdb re-derived calls from the 5' RACE reads in MiXCR, one entry per CDR3 protein. The sample has 1,100,000 or so distinct CDR3 sequences, 40% to 50% seen once; the top ten hold approximately 20%. The sample taken for sequencing was blood. The receptors shown here come from a woman between 55 and 75 years old in good health.

This clonotype was recorded at least ten times. CDR3 protein: CAISERVGETQYF. The CDR3 nucleotides are TGTGCCATCAGTGAAAGGGTAGGGGAGACCCAGTACTTC. This chain joins TRBV10-3 and TRBJ2-5; D gene unclear. Germline V gene sequence: CDR1 ENHRY, CDR2 SYGVKD. V was pared by 3 bases and J by 5 bases, with 10 bases between. The CDR3 runs 13 residues.

Concerning this clonotype: A much larger clone differs by one base, so this may be a read error. J is TRBJ2-5 and V is TRBV4-1; the D call may be TRBD1 or TRBD2 (5 bases each). V lost 0 bases and J lost 2, with 10 bases in between. This CDR3 comprises 15 residues. Germline lookup yields CDR1 MGHRA and CDR2 YSYEKL. In nucleotides, the CDR3 is TGCGCCAGCAGCCAAGAACTGGGGGTGCAAGAGACCCAGTACTTC. This gives the protein CASSQELGVQETQYF.

The genes are TRBV27 and TRBJ2-1; the D gene is possibly TRBD1 (5 bases). CDR3 length: 13 amino acids. From germline, CDR1 is MNHEY and CDR2 SMNVEV (reference sequence). V was pared by 0 bases and J by 6 bases, with 6 bases between. The DNA for the CDR3 is TGTGCCAGCAGTTTATCAGGGGTCAATGAGCAGTTCTTC. Translation gives CASSLSGVNEQFF.

This clonotype was counted only a few times. The rearrangement uses TRBV3-1 and TRBJ2-1; TRBD1 agrees at 7 bases. Germline CDR1 LGHDT, CDR2 YNNKEL (reference sequence). The trim removed 0 bases at V and 8 bases at J, leaving 4 bases unmatched. CDR3 length: 14 amino acids. CDR3 residues: CASSQEGQADEQFF. In DNA form, the CDR3 reads TGTGCCAGCAGCCAAGAAGGACAGGCAGATGAGCAGTTCTTC.

This clonotype was detected only a few times. The chain recombines TRBV6-5 with TRBJ2-7; D is perhaps TRBD1 (5 bases). This CDR3 has 14 amino acids. The germline V gene encodes CDR1 MNHEY and CDR2 SVGAGI. The V end was cut by 6 bases, the J end by 2 bases, with 14 bases between. CDR3 sequence: CASSPRQPPYEQYF. In DNA form, the CDR3 reads TGTGCCAGCAGCCCTAGACAGCCACCCTACGAGCAGTACTTC.

The chain couples TRBV7-3 to TRBJ2-1; a possible D gene is TRBD2 (5 bases). Per germline, CDR1 SGHTA and CDR2 FQGTGA. Trimming left V 5 bases short and J 7 bases short, with 12 bases between. The CDR3 extends over 13 amino acids. CDR3 sequence (DNA): TGTGCCAGCAGCCCCGAAGCGGAGAATGAGCAGTTCTTC. It is translated as CASSPEAENEQFF.